This T cell receptor beta chain derives from a study of vaccination effects on CD4 cells after COVID-19. Looking at the study overall: Early samples were taken at day +14, late at days +241, +227, +161.

Some clones are missing from TCRdb's copy, which holds only in-frame ones; the method was immunoSEQ multiplex PCR. The table lists 30,000 to 35,000 clones, around 75% of them singletons, with 5% to 7.5% in the top ten. CD4+ T cells were isolated after around 10 days of culture. The individual was infected with SARS-CoV-2 between March and December 2020, as confirmed by PCR. Either the BNT162b2 or mRNA-1273 vaccine was given to participants in two doses. In germline, CDR1 is KGHDR, CDR2 SFDVKD. The CDR3 has 11 amino acids. V lost 5 bases and J 7 bases, leaving 6 bases between the germline ends. Note on this clone: The antigen is unknown.

The genes are TRBV24-1 and TRBJ2-3; no firm D call. The source material was CD4+ T cells from PBMCs cultured without peptide, sampled after COVID-19 vaccination. The TCR was taken from a human donor who had a prior SARS-CoV-2 infection. CDR3 region: CATSGQNTQYF. The CDR3, as DNA: TGTGCCACCAGTGGCCAGAATACGCAGTATTTT.